A selection of T cell receptor beta chains follows, all from one sample in a study of CD8 T cells in Susac syndrome. TCRdb reprocessed the immunoSEQ multiplex PCR reads with MiXCR, giving one entry per CDR3 protein. The sample includes 150,000 to 200,000 distinct CDR3 sequences, around 95% seen only once; the top ten take approximately 0.14%. Source material: CD4+ T cells from PBMCs. These receptors all come from a human donor in good health. Both conserved end residues are part of each CDR3. The D gene is left open where the match is weak. Size values are once, few and many counts, or a class for expanded clones, and some rows have none.

D | size | J | V | CDR3 | DNA
. | . | TRBJ1-6 | TRBV19 | CASSIGADSESSPLHF | TGTGCCAGTAGTATAGGGGCGGACAGCGAGAGTTCACCCCTCCACTTT
TRBD1 | few | TRBJ2-7 | TRBV6-5 | CASSRSYTGGAEQYF | TGTGCCAGCAGCAGATCCTATACAGGGGGCGCAGAGCAGTACTTC
TRBD1 | . | TRBJ2-2 | TRBV29-1 | CSYLGTENTGELFF | TGCAGCTACTTAGGGACAGAGAACACCGGGGAGCTGTTTTTT
. | . | TRBJ1-5 | TRBV18 | CASSQGLNQPQHF | TGTGCCAGCTCGCAGGGCCTCAATCAGCCCCAGCATTTT
. | . | TRBJ2-4 | TRBV2 | CASSETRSNIQYF | TGTGCCAGCAGTGAAACACGGTCAAACATTCAGTACTTC
TRBD1 | . | TRBJ1-2 | TRBV4-2 | CASSLRRTGDGYTF | TGTGCCAGCAGCTTACGGAGGACAGGAGACGGCTACACCTTC
. | few | TRBJ2-5 | TRBV9 | CASSVRLGETQYF | TGTGCCAGCAGCGTCCGCTTAGGCGAGACCCAGTACTTC
. | . | TRBJ2-7 | TRBV6-5 | CASTPDAAGSYEQYF | TGTGCCAGCACTCCTGACGCCGCGGGCAGCTACGAGCAGTACTTC
. | . | TRBJ2-5 | TRBV2 | CAITPPDSQETQYF | TGTGCCATCACCCCCCCGGACAGCCAAGAGACCCAGTACTTC
. | . | TRBJ1-1 | TRBV20-1 | CSAVRGARDTEAFF | TGCAGTGCTGTCCGGGGGGCGCGTGATACTGAAGCTTTCTTT
. | . | TRBJ1-1 | TRBV6-1 | CASSLDSYEAFF | TGTGCCAGCAGTTTGGACAGCTATGAAGCTTTCTTT
TRBD1 | . | TRBJ2-5 | TRBV18 | CASSPPDRGGMETQYF | TGTGCCAGCTCACCACCGGACAGGGGAGGCATGGAGACCCAGTACTTC
. | . | TRBJ2-2 | TRBV20-1 | CSARGELNTGELFF | TGCAGTGCTAGAGGGGAACTCAACACCGGGGAGCTGTTTTTT
. | . | TRBJ1-1 | TRBV11-1 | CASSLYRGGVNTEAFF | TGTGCCAGCAGCTTGTACCGGGGGGGCGTGAACACTGAAGCTTTCTTT
TRBD1 | . | TRBJ2-7 | TRBV10-3 | CAISAYRGEQYF | TGTGCCATCAGTGCATACAGGGGCGAGCAGTACTTC
. | . | TRBJ2-6 | TRBV12-3/TRBV12-4 | CASSFWAGANVLTF | TGTGCCAGCAGTTTTTGGGCTGGGGCCAACGTCCTGACTTTC
. | once | TRBJ2-1 | TRBV30 | CAWMEGPYNEQFF | TGTGCCTGGATGGAGGGCCCCTACAATGAGCAGTTCTTC
. | . | TRBJ2-6 | TRBV5-1 | CASSLAGAGANVLTF | TGCGCCAGCAGCTTGGCCGGGGCTGGGGCCAACGTCCTGACTTTC
. | . | TRBJ1-2 | TRBV20-1 | CSARRGWDRDGYTF | TGCAGTGCTAGAAGGGGCTGGGACCGGGATGGCTACACCTTC
. | . | TRBJ2-7 | TRBV7-9 | CASNRRGPLYEQYF | TGTGCCAGCAACAGGAGAGGACCCCTCTACGAGCAGTACTTC
TRBD2 | . | TRBJ2-5 | TRBV29-1 | CSVLAGGPGETQYF | TGCAGCGTTTTAGCGGGGGGGCCTGGAGAGACCCAGTACTTC
. | . | TRBJ2-7 | TRBV4-2 | CASRGASYEQYF | TGTGCTAGCCGCGGGGCTTCCTACGAGCAGTACTTC
. | . | TRBJ2-7 | TRBV11-2 | CASSLDGGSSYEQYF | TGTGCCAGCAGCTTAGACGGGGGAAGCTCCTACGAGCAGTACTTC
. | . | TRBJ1-2 | TRBV15 | CATSRVEAAYGYTF | TGTGCCACCAGCAGAGTGGAGGCAGCGTATGGCTACACCTTC
. | . | TRBJ1-5 | TRBV2 | CASSGSVLGNQPQHF | TGTGCCAGCAGTGGGAGTGTTTTGGGCAATCAGCCCCAGCATTTT
TRBD1 | . | TRBJ2-2 | TRBV19 | CASSTQGSAGELFF | TGTGCCAGTAGTACACAGGGGTCGGCCGGGGAGCTGTTTTTT
. | . | TRBJ2-1 | TRBV3-1 | CASTPSNSFSYNEQFF | TGTGCCAGCACCCCAAGTAACTCCTTCTCCTACAATGAGCAGTTCTTC
. | . | TRBJ1-2 | TRBV6-5 | CASSYGRVPGRGYTF | TGTGCCAGCAGTTATGGCAGGGTACCCGGTCGGGGCTACACCTTC
. | . | TRBJ1-1 | TRBV12-3/TRBV12-4 | CASRREGANTEAFF | TGTGCCAGCAGGAGGGAGGGCGCCAACACTGAAGCTTTCTTT
. | . | TRBJ1-2 | TRBV5-1 | CASSLHQDYGYTF | TGCGCCAGCAGCTTACATCAGGACTATGGCTACACCTTC
. | . | TRBJ1-4 | TRBV6-5 | CASRDRPKGKLFF | TGTGCCAGCAGAGACAGGCCCAAGGGAAAACTGTTTTTT
. | . | TRBJ1-1 | TRBV2 | CASRLQQIQNTEAFF | TGTGCCAGCAGACTCCAACAGATCCAGAACACTGAAGCTTTCTTT
TRBD1 | . | TRBJ1-2 | TRBV7-3 | CASSSGQGYGYTF | TGTGCCAGCAGTTCCGGACAGGGCTATGGCTACACCTTC
TRBD2 | . | TRBJ2-5 | TRBV4-1 | CASSSGTSGGFTGETQYF | TGCGCCAGCAGCTCCGGGACTAGCGGGGGATTCACGGGAGAGACCCAGTACTTC
. | . | TRBJ1-4 | TRBV20-1 | CSARLRGGSEKLFF | TGCAGTGCTAGACTCCGGGGGGGTAGTGAAAAACTGTTTTTT
TRBD1 | . | TRBJ2-1 | TRBV5-1 | CASSLAGQVYNEQFF | TGCGCCAGCAGCTTGGCGGGACAGGTTTACAATGAGCAGTTCTTC
TRBD1 | . | TRBJ2-1 | TRBV20-1 | CSARRTGGYNEQFF | TGCAGTGCTAGGAGGACAGGGGGCTACAATGAGCAGTTCTTC
TRBD1 | . | TRBJ1-2 | TRBV7-9 | CASNTQGQHYGYTF | TGTGCCAGCAACACACAGGGGCAGCACTATGGCTACACCTTC
. | . | TRBJ2-7 | TRBV5-1 | CASSLVVGGSYEQYF | TGCGCCAGCAGCTTGGTTGTAGGGGGAAGTTACGAGCAGTACTTC
. | . | TRBJ2-5 | TRBV20-1 | CSAPPRHGGGETQYF | TGCAGTGCTCCCCCTCGGCATGGGGGCGGCGAGACCCAGTACTTC
. | . | TRBJ1-2 | TRBV12-3/TRBV12-4 | CASSLAPAEANYGYTF | TGTGCCAGCAGTTTAGCCCCCGCAGAGGCTAACTATGGCTACACCTTC
TRBD2 | . | TRBJ2-1 | TRBV5-6 | CASSLELAGNSYNEQFF | TGTGCCAGCAGCTTGGAACTAGCGGGGAACTCCTACAATGAGCAGTTCTTC
. | . | TRBJ1-2 | TRBV19 | CASSPLRDNYGYTF | TGTGCCAGCTCCCCCTTAAGGGACAACTATGGCTACACCTTC
. | . | TRBJ2-7 | TRBV5-1 | CASSISGSSYEQYF | TGCGCCAGCAGCATATCAGGGAGCTCCTACGAGCAGTACTTC
. | once | TRBJ1-1 | TRBV5-1 | CASSQQGSYTEAFF | TGCGCCAGCAGCCAACAGGGATCTTACACTGAAGCTTTCTTT
TRBD1 | . | TRBJ1-5 | TRBV20-1 | CSAGQVRQGTYNQPQHF | TGCAGTGCTGGACAGGTCCGTCAGGGGACCTACAATCAGCCCCAGCATTTT
TRBD2 | . | TRBJ2-3 | TRBV7-9 | CASSRRGSGGTDTQYF | TGTGCCAGCAGCCGTCGGGGGAGCGGGGGCACAGATACGCAGTATTTT